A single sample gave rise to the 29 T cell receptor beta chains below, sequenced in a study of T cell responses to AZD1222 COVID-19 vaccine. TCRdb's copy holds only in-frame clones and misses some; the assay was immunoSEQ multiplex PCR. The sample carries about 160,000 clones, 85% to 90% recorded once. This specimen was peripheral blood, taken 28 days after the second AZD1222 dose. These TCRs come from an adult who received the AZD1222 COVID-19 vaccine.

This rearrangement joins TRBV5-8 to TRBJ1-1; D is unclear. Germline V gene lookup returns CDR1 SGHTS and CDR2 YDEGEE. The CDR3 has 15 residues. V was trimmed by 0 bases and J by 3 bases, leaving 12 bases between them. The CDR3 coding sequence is TGTGCCAGCAGCTTGGGTTTAGGAGCCTACACTGAAGCTTTCTTT. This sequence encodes CASSLGLGAYTEAFF.

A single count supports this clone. The CDR3 region is CASSSSASYEQYF. The CDR3 DNA sequence: TGTGCCAGCAGCTCGTCAGCCTCCTACGAGCAGTACTTC. V gene TRBV7-9 combines with J gene TRBJ2-7, with D unclear. V was trimmed by 4 bases and J by 0 bases, leaving 7 bases between them. The CDR3 runs 13 residues. The germline V gene encodes CDR1 SEHNR and CDR2 FQNEAQ (reference sequence).

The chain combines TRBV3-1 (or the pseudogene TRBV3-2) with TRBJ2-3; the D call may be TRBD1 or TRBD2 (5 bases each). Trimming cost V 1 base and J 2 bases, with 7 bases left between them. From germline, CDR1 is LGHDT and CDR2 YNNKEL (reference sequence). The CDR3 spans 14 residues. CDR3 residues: CASSQVGTTDTQYF. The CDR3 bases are TGTGCCAGCAGCCAAGTTGGGACCACAGATACGCAGTATTTT.

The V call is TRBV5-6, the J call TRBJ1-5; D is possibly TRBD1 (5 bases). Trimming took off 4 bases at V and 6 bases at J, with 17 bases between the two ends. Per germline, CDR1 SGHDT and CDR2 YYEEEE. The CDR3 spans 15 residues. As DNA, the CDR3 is TGTGCCAGCAGCCCACACGGGGGGGGAAGTCAGCCCCAGCATTTT. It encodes CASSPHGGGSQPQHF. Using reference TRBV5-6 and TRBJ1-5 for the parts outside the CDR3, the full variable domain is DAGVTQSPTHLIKTRGQQVTLRCSPKSGHDTVSWYQQALGQGPQFIFQYYEEEERQRGNFPDRFSGHQFPNYSSELNVNALLLGDSALYLCASSPHGGGSQPQHFGDGTRLSIL.

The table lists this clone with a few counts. This CDR3 reads CASSQGGQADEQFF. Written as DNA, the CDR3 is TGTGCCAGCAGCCAAGGGGGACAGGCGGATGAGCAGTTCTTC. This chain links TRBV4-2 with TRBJ2-1, with 8 bases matching TRBD1. Germline-derived CDR1 and CDR2 are LGHNA and YNFKEQ. The CDR3 has 14 residues. V shed 1 base and J 8 bases; nucleotides not matched to a gene: 4.

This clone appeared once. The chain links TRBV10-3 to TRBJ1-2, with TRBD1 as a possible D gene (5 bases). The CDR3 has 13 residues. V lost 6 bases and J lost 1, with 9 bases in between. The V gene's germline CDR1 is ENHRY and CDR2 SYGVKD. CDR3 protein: CAIRGTGNYGYTF. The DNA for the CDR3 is TGTGCCATCAGGGGTACAGGTAACTATGGCTACACCTTC.

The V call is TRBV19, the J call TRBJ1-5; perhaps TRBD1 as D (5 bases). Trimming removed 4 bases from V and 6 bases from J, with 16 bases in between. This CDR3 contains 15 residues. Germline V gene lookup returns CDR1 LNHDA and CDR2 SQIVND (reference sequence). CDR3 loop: CASSRGTFRSQPQHF. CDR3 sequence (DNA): TGTGCCAGTAGTAGAGGGACGTTCCGAAGTCAGCCCCAGCATTTT.

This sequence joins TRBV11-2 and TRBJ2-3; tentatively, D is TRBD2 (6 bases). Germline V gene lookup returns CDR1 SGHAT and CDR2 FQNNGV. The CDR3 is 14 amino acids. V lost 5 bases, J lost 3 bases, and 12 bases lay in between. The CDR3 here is CASSMRSGTDTQYF. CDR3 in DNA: TGTGCCAGCAGCATGCGGAGCGGGACAGATACGCAGTATTTT. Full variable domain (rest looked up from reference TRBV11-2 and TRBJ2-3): EAGVAQSPRYKIIEKRQSVAFWCNPISGHATLYWYQQILGQGPKLLIQFQNNGVVDDSQLPKDRFSAERLKGVDSTLKIQPAKLEDSAVYLCASSMRSGTDTQYFGPGTRLTVL.

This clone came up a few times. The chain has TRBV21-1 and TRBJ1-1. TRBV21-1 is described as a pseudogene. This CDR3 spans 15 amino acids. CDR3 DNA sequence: TGTGCCAGCAGCCGGCGGGTGCTGGAGAACACTGAAGCTTTCTTT. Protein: CASSRRVLENTEAFF.

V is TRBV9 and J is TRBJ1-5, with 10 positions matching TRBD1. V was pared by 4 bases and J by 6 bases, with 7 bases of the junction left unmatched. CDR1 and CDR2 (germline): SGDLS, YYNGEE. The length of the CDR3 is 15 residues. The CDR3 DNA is TGTGCCAGCAGCATGACAGGGGGCGCGGGTCAGCCCCAGCATTTT. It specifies CASSMTGGAGQPQHF. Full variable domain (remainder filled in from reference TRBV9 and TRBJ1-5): DSGVTQTPKHLITATGQRVTLRCSPRSGDLSVYWYQQSLDQGLQFLIQYYNGEERAKGNILERFSAQQFPDLHSELNLSSLELGDSALYFCASSMTGGAGQPQHFGDGTRLSIL.

The CDR3 loop is CASSPLDGPYEQYF. The DNA of the CDR3 is TGTGCCAGCAGCCCGCTGGACGGGCCCTACGAGCAGTACTTC. The genes are TRBV11-2 and TRBJ2-7; unclear D gene. Trimming removed 5 bases at V and 2 bases at J, with 13 bases between. The germline V gene encodes CDR1 SGHAT and CDR2 FQNNGV. The CDR3 sequence is 14 residues long.

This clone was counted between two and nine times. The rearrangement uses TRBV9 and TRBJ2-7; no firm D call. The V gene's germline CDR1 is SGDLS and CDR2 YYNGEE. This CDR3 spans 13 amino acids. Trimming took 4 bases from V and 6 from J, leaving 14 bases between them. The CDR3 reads CASSPEPAREQYF. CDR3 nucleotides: TGTGCCAGCAGCCCCGAGCCCGCGCGCGAGCAGTACTTC.

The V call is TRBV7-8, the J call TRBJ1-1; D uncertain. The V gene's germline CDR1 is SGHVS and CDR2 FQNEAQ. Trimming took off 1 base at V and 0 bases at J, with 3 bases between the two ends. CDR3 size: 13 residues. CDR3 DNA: TGTGCCAGCAGCTTAGAAATGAACACTGAAGCTTTCTTT. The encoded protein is CASSLEMNTEAFF.

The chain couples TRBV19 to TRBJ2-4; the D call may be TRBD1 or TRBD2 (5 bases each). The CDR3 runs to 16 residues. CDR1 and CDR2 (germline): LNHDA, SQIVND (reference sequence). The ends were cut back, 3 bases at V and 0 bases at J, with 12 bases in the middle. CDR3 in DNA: TGTGCCAGTAGTATCGGGTGGGACGAAGCCAAAAACATTCAGTACTTC. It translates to CASSIGWDEAKNIQYF.

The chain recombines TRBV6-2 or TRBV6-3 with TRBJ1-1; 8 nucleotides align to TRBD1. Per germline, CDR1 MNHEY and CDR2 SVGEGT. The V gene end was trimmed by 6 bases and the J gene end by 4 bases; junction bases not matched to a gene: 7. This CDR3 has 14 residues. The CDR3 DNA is TGTGCCAGCAGCGCGTCCGGGACAGGCACTGAAGCTTTCTTT. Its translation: CASSASGTGTEAFF.

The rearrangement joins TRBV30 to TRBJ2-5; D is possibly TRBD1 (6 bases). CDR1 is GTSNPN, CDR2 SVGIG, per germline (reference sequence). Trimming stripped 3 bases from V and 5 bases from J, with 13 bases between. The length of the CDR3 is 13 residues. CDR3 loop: CAWRSRGMETQYF. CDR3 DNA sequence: TGTGCCTGGAGGAGCAGGGGAATGGAGACCCAGTACTTC.

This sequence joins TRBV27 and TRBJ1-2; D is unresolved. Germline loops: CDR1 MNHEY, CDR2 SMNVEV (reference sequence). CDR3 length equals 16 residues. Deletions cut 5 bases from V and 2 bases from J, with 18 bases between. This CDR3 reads CASSPHDASKNYGYTF. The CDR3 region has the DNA TGTGCCAGCAGTCCCCACGACGCCAGTAAAAACTATGGCTACACCTTC.

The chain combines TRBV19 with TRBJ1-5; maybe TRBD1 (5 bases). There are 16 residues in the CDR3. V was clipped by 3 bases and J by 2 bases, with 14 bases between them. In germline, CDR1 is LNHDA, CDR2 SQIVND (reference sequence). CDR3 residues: CASSISRVDRNQPQHF. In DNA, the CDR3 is TGTGCCAGTAGTATTTCCAGGGTAGATCGCAATCAGCCCCAGCATTTT.

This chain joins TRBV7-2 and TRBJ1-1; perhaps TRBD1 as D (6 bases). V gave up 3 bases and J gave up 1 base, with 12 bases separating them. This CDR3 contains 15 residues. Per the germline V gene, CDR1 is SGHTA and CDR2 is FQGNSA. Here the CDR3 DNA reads TGTGCCAGCAGCTTTCGGACAGCAGGGAACACTGAAGCTTTCTTT. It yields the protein CASSFRTAGNTEAFF.

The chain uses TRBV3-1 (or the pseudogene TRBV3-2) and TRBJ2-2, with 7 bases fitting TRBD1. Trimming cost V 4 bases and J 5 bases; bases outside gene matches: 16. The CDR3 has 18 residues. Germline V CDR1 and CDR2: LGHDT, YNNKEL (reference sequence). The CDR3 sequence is CASSLNPSGTARTGELFF. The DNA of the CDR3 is TGTGCCAGCAGCCTCAACCCCTCCGGGACAGCGAGAACCGGGGAGCTGTTTTTT.

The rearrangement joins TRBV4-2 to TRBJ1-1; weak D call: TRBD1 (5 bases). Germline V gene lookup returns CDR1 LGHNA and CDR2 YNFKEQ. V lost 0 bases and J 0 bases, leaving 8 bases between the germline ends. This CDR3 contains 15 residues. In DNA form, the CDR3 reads TGTGCCAGCAGCCAAGAGCCAGGGATGAACACTGAAGCTTTCTTT. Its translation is CASSQEPGMNTEAFF.

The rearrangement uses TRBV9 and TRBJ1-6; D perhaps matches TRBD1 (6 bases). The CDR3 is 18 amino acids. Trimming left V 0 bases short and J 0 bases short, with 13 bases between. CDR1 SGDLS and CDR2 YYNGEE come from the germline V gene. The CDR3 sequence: CASSVDRDSGSYNSPLHF. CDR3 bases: TGTGCCAGCAGCGTAGACAGGGACTCTGGCTCCTATAATTCACCCCTCCACTTT.

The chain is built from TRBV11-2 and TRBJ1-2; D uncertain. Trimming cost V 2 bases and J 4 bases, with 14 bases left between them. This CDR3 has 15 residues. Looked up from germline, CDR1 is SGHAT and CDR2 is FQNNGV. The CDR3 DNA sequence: TGTGCCAGCAGCTTAAACCCCGGCGGGGTCTATGGCTACACCTTC. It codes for CASSLNPGGVYGYTF.

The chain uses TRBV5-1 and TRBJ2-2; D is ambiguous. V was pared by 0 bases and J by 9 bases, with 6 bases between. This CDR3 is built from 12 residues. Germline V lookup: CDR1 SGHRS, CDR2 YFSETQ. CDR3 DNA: TGCGCCAGCAGCTTGGAAGTCCGGGAGCTGTTTTTT. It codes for CASSLEVRELFF.

Here the CDR3 reads CATARGDGYTF. CDR3 nucleotide sequence: TGTGCCACCGCAAGGGGGGACGGCTACACCTTC. The chain has TRBV6-5 and TRBJ1-2; the D gene is possibly TRBD1 (6 bases). V shed 10 bases and J shed 8 bases, with 14 bases lying between them. Germline-derived CDR1 and CDR2 are MNHEY and SVGAGI. CDR3 size: 11 residues.

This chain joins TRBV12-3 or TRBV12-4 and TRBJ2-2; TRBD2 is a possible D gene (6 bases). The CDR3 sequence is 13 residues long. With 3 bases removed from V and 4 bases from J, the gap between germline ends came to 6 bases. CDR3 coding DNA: TGTGCCAGCAGTTTCGGGAGCACCGGGGAGCTGTTTTTT. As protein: CASSFGSTGELFF.

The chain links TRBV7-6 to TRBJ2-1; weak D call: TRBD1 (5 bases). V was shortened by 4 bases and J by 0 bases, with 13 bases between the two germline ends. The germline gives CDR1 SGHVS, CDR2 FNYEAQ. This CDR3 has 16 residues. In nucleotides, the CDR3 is TGTGCCAGCAGCTCAGACACAGGCAGCTCCTACAATGAGCAGTTCTTC. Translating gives CASSSDTGSSYNEQFF.

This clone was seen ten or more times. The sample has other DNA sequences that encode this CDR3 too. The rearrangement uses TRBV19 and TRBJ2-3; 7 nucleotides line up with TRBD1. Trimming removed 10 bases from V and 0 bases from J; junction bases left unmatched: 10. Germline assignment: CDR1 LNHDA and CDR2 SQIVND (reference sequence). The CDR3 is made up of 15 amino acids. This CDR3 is CAKKNDRVSTDTQYF. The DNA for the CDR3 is TGTGCCAAAAAGAACGACAGGGTAAGCACAGATACGCAGTATTTT.

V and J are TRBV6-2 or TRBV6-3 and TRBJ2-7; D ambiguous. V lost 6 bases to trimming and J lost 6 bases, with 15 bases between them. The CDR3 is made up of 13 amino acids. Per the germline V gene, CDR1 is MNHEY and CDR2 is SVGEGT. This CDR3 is CASSRRQPREQYF. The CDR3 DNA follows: TGTGCCAGCAGCCGCAGACAACCGCGCGAGCAGTACTTC.